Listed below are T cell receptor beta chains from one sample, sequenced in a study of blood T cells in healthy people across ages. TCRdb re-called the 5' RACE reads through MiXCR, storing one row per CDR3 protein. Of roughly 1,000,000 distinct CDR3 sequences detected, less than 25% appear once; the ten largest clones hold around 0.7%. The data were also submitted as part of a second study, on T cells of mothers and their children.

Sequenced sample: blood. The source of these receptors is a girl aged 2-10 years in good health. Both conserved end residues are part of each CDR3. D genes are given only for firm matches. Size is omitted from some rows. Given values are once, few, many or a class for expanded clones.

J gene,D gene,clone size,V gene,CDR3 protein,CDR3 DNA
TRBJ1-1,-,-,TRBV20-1,CSASVGTEAFF,TGCAGCGCCTCAGTTGGAACTGAAGCTTTCTTT
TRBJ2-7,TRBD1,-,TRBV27,CASAPGQWLYEQYF,TGTGCCAGCGCACCGGGACAGTGGTTGTACGAGCAGTACTTC
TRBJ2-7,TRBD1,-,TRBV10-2,CASSEPWGQVNSYEQYF,TGCGCCAGCAGTGAGCCTTGGGGACAGGTCAACTCCTACGAGCAGTACTTC
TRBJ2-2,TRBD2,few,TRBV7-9,CAARGGELSGELFF,TGTGCCGCCCGGGGGGGCGAATTGAGCGGGGAGCTGTTTTTT
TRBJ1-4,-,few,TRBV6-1,CASGTGMEVEKLFF,TGTGCCAGCGGCACAGGGATGGAAGTTGAAAAACTGTTTTTT
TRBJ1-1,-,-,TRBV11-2,CASSLSGGRNTEAFF,TGTGCCAGCAGCTTAAGTGGCGGGCGGAACACTGAAGCTTTCTTT
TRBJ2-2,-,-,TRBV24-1,CATSDQGYTGGLFF,TGTGCCACCAGTGATCAGGGATACACCGGGGGGCTGTTTTTT
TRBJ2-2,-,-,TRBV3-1,CASSQAGHSNTGELFF,TGTGCCAGCAGCCAAGCCGGGCACAGCAACACCGGGGAGCTGTTTTTT
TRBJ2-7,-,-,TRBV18,CASSPPSRAEQYF,TGTGCCAGCTCACCACCGAGTCGGGCCGAGCAGTACTTC
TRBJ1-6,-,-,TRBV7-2,CASSPFVLGSPLHF,TGTGCCAGCAGCCCCTTCGTGTTGGGTTCACCCCTCCACTTT
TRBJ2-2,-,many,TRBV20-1,CSARTPWKGDTGELFF,TGCAGTGCTAGAACTCCTTGGAAGGGGGACACCGGGGAGCTGTTTTTT
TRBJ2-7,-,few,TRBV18,CASSPRQNAYYEQYF,TGTGCCAGCTCTCCCCGACAGAATGCCTATTACGAGCAGTACTTC
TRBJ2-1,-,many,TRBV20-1,CSATSGLGYNEQFF,TGCAGTGCTACTAGTGGACTCGGTTACAATGAGCAGTTCTTC
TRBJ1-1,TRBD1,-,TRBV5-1,CASSLDQGARTEAFF,TGCGCCAGCAGCTTGGATCAGGGGGCGCGAACTGAAGCTTTCTTT